This section outlines one T cell receptor beta chain sequence together with its context. The data belong to a study of identical twins. V gave up 0 bases and J gave up 4 bases; unmatched junction bases: 5. Germline CDR1 and CDR2: LNHDA and SQIVND (reference sequence). This CDR3 spans 17 amino acids. Template switching supplied a universal primer site; unique molecular identifiers were carried on the cDNA. TCRdb processed the 5' RACE reads anew with MiXCR; each CDR3 protein has one entry. The sample contains more than 350,000 distinct CDR3 sequences, 8.5% to 10% of which appear only once. The V gene is TRBV19, the J gene TRBJ2-3, with TRBD2 identical over 12 bases. This receptor was taken from a woman in her fifties or sixties in good health. The material sequenced was naive T cells sorted from blood. In DNA, the CDR3 is TGTGCCAGTAGTATAGAGCTAGCGGGAGGGCCCGCAGATACGCAGTATTTT. Amino acid sequence: CASSIELAGGPADTQYF.